This T cell receptor beta chain was retrieved from a study of blood T cell repertoires in COVID-19. Clones were sequenced by immunoSEQ multiplex PCR, and TCRdb holds only the in-frame ones, with some missing. The data hold 390,000 or so clones, with around 92% observed a single time. With 4 bases clipped from V and 5 bases from J, the junction kept 9 bases outside the gene matches. Germline V gene sequence: CDR1 SGHRS, CDR2 YFSETQ. The CDR3 covers 17 residues. The TCR originated in a woman under 40 with COVID-19, enrolled during active disease. This rearrangement joins TRBV5-1 to TRBJ2-5; TRBD2 matches at 15 bases. The sample was peripheral blood. The CDR3 nucleotides are TGCGCCAGCAGCCCGGGACTAGCGGGGGGCTGGAAGGAGACCCAGTACTTC. It specifies CASSPGLAGGWKETQYF.